One and the same sample provided the 3 T cell receptor beta chains below, sequenced in a study of CD8 T cells in ankylosing spondylitis. TCRdb re-analysed the 5' RACE reads in MiXCR, keeping a single row per CDR3 protein. The data contain about 240,000 distinct CDR3 sequences, roughly 10% of them singletons. Sequences were obtained from blood, either unsorted or a sorted T cell fraction (not recorded which). Receptor source: a male donor with ankylosing spondylitis or in good health (not recorded which).

This clonotype has at least ten counts. The V and J genes are TRBV20-1 and TRBJ1-1, with 7 bases matching TRBD1. The germline CDR1 and CDR2 sequences are DFQATT and SNEGSKA (reference sequence). V lost 6 bases, J lost 0 bases, and 10 bases stayed unmatched. This CDR3 has 15 residues. CDR3 in amino acids: CSARQGRGMNTEAFF. CDR3 sequence (DNA): TGCAGTGCGAGACAGGGTCGGGGAATGAACACTGAAGCTTTCTTT.

V gene TRBV27 combines with J gene TRBJ2-5; no clear D gene. V shed 8 bases and J shed 5 bases, with 12 bases lying between them. The CDR3 length is 12 residues. The V gene's germline CDR1 is MNHEY and CDR2 SMNVEV (reference sequence). In DNA, the CDR3 is TGTGCCAGCGGGATGGGTGGGGAGACCCAGTACTTC. Its translation is CASGMGGETQYF.

This clonotype was found many times. The chain has TRBV20-1 and TRBJ2-7; a possible D gene is TRBD1 (6 bases). Trimming shortened V by 6 bases and J by 2 bases, and 14 bases separated the two germline ends. The CDR3 runs 13 residues. The germline gives CDR1 DFQATT, CDR2 SNEGSKA (reference sequence). In DNA, the CDR3 is TGCAGTGCCCCCTCGGACAGAACCTACGAGCAGTACTTC. This codes for CSAPSDRTYEQYF.